This T cell receptor (beta chain) was observed in a study of regulatory T cells in long-lasting Graves disease. Study-wide results and limits: TCR diversity was lower in persistent Graves' patients (versus newly diagnosed ones).

Germline V CDR1 and CDR2: LGHDT, YNNKEL (reference sequence). CDR3 length: 14 amino acids. Unmatched junction bases numbered 4, after V lost 2 bases and J lost 3 bases. Combining iRepertoire HTBI primers with Arm-PCR of CDR3 regions, the authors built TCR beta libraries. TCRdb reanalysed the multiplex PCR reads using MiXCR and keeps one entry per CDR3 protein. The sample yields 400,000 or so distinct CDR3 sequences, less than 25% seen once. Time point in this sample: persistent/refractory GD, antithyroid drugs over 5 years with positive TRAb. Scientists built the TCR library using RNA that was extracted from PBMCs. This clonotype showed up just a few times. Its antigen is still unknown.

V usage is TRBV3-1 and J usage is TRBJ2-7, with 7 bases lining up with TRBD1. Specimen: peripheral blood mononuclear cells (PBMCs), collected when the disease was refractory, from a patient treated with antithyroid drugs. This TCR was recovered from a female donor with Graves disease. CDR3 in DNA: TGTGCCAGCAGCCAATTAGACAGGGACTACGAGCAGTACTTC. Protein sequence: CASSQLDRDYEQYF.